Below, one T cell receptor (beta chain) is given with its context. This clone was seen only once. What antigen it recognizes has not been identified. Per-nucleotide qualities are absent, and no much larger clonotype sits a single base away. Libraries were constructed by the immunoSEQ multiplex PCR assay. For the multiplex PCR, a mixture combining 60 forward primers for TCR Vbeta segments and 13 reverse primers for TCR Jbeta segments was used. Amplification of the CDR3 region of rearranged TCR beta genes was performed with a multiplex PCR assay on genomic DNA. On the Illumina HiSeq System, the amplified TCR beta libraries were sequenced as 87-base-pair reads. Under the source paper's analysis protocol: A later analysis counted around 72 million unique TCR beta chains across the approximately 700 repertoires, and around 9.9 million of these chains were shared by at least two donors. Raw reads were error-corrected and collapsed into unique sequences with a nearest-neighbor algorithm that merged closely related sequences to remove PCR and sequencing errors. Alignment of CDR3 sequences to IMGT reference sequences was used to assign V, D and J gene segments. For a sequence to be retained, at least a six-nucleotide match to both a V gene segment and a J gene segment was required. A rearrangement counted as productive if the CDR3 had no stop codons and remained in frame with V and J, and every other rearrangement counted as non-productive. CDR3 was defined by IMGT convention, running from the second conserved V-encoded cysteine to the conserved J-encoded phenylalanine. Sequences without an unambiguous match to a single V gene segment were excluded from the earlier analysis of a few hundred of the donors. In an earlier analysis of approximately 610 of the donors, V segments were called functional above 56.7% productive rearrangements and were called segregating when the between-donor standard deviation exceeded 5%. A statistical classification framework was developed to diagnose cytomegalovirus status using the catalog of TCR beta chain sequences. In a later analysis, TCR nucleotide sequences were compared against IMGT/GENE-DB human TR gene sequences so that V and J genes could be assigned. Using the TCRdist pipeline, a later analysis assigned CDR3 sequences along with most-parsimonious VDJ recombination scenarios. In a later analysis, each TCR beta chain was defined by its CDR3 amino acid sequence together with its V-gene family, and reads without a unique V-gene family were excluded. In a later analysis, approximately 590 highly shared, low-generation-probability nucleotide sequences were removed to address suspected cross-contamination and a sequencing artifact. In a later analysis, a clonal expansion index for each public chain was calculated from normalized within-repertoire ranks of inferred template counts. In a later analysis, generation probabilities were computed using a VDJ recombination model fitted to out-of-frame rearrangements, and the results were checked against IGoR. In a later analysis, TCR-TCR, TCR-HLA and TCR-CMV co-occurrence was scored with hypergeometric tests, and a repertoire-size bias correction was applied to TCR pairs. In a later analysis, false discovery rates were estimated by permuting HLA or CMV assignments 20 times. A later analysis grouped co-occurring TCRs with DBSCAN, adding TCRdist sequence similarity when clustering within HLA-allele-positive subsets. Repertoires with fewer than 30,000 or more than 120,000 public chains, plus five repertoires with anomalous nucleotide sharing, were excluded from co-occurrence clustering. Not all clones reach the TCRdb copy of this immuneACCESS table, which keeps in-frame sequences only. Checked studies attribute under half of the gap to unresolved V genes and leave the rest unexplained. The DNA was the basis for D and trimming; V, J and clone size are from that table. This sample lists approximately 140,000 clones; 70% to 85% were detected once. The ten top clones hold 1.8% of the sample.

The sample originates from a study of cytomegalovirus exposure and HLA in healthy donors (dated by TCRdb to 2016 to 2017). As for the study more broadly: An earlier analysis of under 600 of the donors reported roughly 300 Gb of sequence data and approximately 110 million unique TCR beta sequences from roughly 180 million T cells. Rather than using new phenotypic data, the later analysis identified candidate immune exposures from TCR beta sequences and from how often those sequences occurred across donors. The study aimed to test whether signatures of past pathogen exposure could be identified by cataloging public T cell receptors. Donor age, sex, ethnicity and CMV serostatus were compiled together with the repertoire data. A later analysis re-examined previously published TCR beta repertoires from 610 or so donors and added high-resolution HLA genotyping to investigate patterns of TCR occurrence. Among the roughly 380 genotyped donors, around 81% belonged to the genetic ancestry cluster associated with self-reported Caucasian donors. In a later genetic analysis, genome-wide SNP genotypes for about 55% of the roughly 700 donors were used, and that subset was treated as a discovery cohort. To predict cytomegalovirus infection status, the study combined high-throughput TCR immunosequencing, statistical association of individual TCRs with disease status, and machine learning. Roughly 310 gigabases of sequencing data and tens of millions of unique TCR sequences were included in an early release covering 500 to 750 HLA-typed donors. Among under 450 genotyped donors of the cohort, an average of around 240,000 unique TCR beta nucleotide sequences were sequenced per donor, approximately 20% of them non-productive. The T cell repertoires of some 700 subjects were profiled by immunosequencing and related to cytomegalovirus serostatus. About five DR-DQ haplotypes were handled as single units for association and clustering, since linkage in the cohort was strong. Typing coverage varied by locus: about 620-630 donors for A, B, C, DRB1 and DQB1; roughly 520 for DQA1; more than 600 for DPA1; 450 to 480 for DPB1. Both class I and class II loci were covered by HLA typing, at four-digit resolution. Every discovery cohort repertoire had been produced on one sequencing platform. An earlier analysis of some 500 of the donors applied high-throughput TCR beta sequencing to assess whether each TCR beta V gene segment acted as functional or pseudogenic. Along with the approximately 620-subject first cohort, a separate validation cohort of around 110 different subjects was used. Study-level results and caveats: A later genetic analysis associated a missense DCLRE1C variant with V-gene and J-gene trimming of TCR beta chains, and an independent cohort replicated the association. A later analysis reported that several top co-occurrence clusters appeared linked to parvovirus B19, influenza, CMV and Epstein-Barr virus. Strong co-occurrence of HLA alleles, especially DR and DQ, made assigning TCR associations to individual alleles difficult. The cohort was sequenced for TCR beta chains only, and without alpha or paired-chain data the features that could be detected were limited. Most TCR sequences were seen in very few donors, while some public TCRs were found in many individuals. Cytomegalovirus status was reported to be diagnosed by the classifier with high specificity and sensitivity in both the original and validation cohorts. Sequencing depth was assumed to be roughly uniform across donors in the presence/absence analyses, though that assumption may not hold. According to a later analysis, TCR association rates differed among HLA loci, with DRB1 alleles showing the most associated TCRs and HLA-C alleles showing the fewest. The only immune exposure information available for the cohort was CMV serostatus. Correlated functional status among segregating V segments might be attributable to linkage disequilibrium, but an unknown experimental factor could not be ruled out. In a later analysis, HLA-associated TCR beta chains were found to be more clonally expanded and to have lower generation probabilities than equally common non-associated chains. It was suggested by the authors that the approach could potentially be generalized to other disease states and immunological phenotypes. In vitro tests confirmed that a few of the cytomegalovirus-associated TCR beta chains recognize cytomegalovirus antigens. Because counts were too low, more than 15 rarely observed V segments, including chromosome 9 orphons, were excluded from the earlier analysis of fewer than 650 of the donors. A further reported finding was that TCR beta sequences accurately predicted the HLA-A and HLA-B alleles for most subjects in the first cohort. Because some donors lacked HLA typing at each locus, the association tests relied only on the typed subset. According to a later genetic analysis, donors in an Asian-associated ancestry cluster had fewer N-insertions in productive TCRs than the approximately 610-donor mean. An earlier analysis of some 590 of the donors showed that most TCR beta V segments appeared in productive rearrangements either about 87% or about 30% of the time, which broadly matched IMGT annotations. Most CMV-associated TCR beta chains appeared to be HLA-restricted in a later analysis, and the HLA associations seemed to be driven largely by CMV exposure. In the study, 150 to 200 TCR beta chains were listed as associated with cytomegalovirus. A cluster of highly shared sequence variants was judged likely to represent a technical artifact of the sequencing pipeline. The 87-base-pair reads could not distinguish some IMGT-functional V segments, including TRBV6-2 and TRBV6-3, so those segments were excluded. In a later analysis, 15,000 to 20,000 TCR beta sequences were associated with specific HLA alleles at a false discovery rate of 0.05.

The cohort consisted of 600 to 750 healthy bone marrow donors. Cohort members were all nominally healthy when sampled, although unrecorded immune exposures were likely present. The donor tested CMV seronegative and was one of the 352 seronegative cohort members. Every donor gave a peripheral blood sample, and the peripheral blood mononuclear cells from that sample were used for TCR beta sequencing. The Qiagen DNeasy Blood Extraction Kit was used to extract genomic DNA from the blood cell samples. CDR1 and CDR2, per the germline V gene, are SNHLY and FYNNEI. Inclusive of the bounding cysteine and phenylalanine, the CDR3 is 13 residues long. Only CDR3 DNA is held: 39 bases, read in frame from base 1. The germline ends are 9 bases apart after V is trimmed by 6 bases and J by 1 base.

Sequenced: PBMCs. This receptor was taken from a man aged 35-49 years in good health and CMV-seronegative. The sequence joins TRBV2 to TRBJ2-5, with the D gene not clear enough to name. The sequence in DNA is TGTGCCAGCAGGGCCCTCCCCCAAGAGACCCAGTACTTC. This is translated as CASRALPQETQYF.